This is a list of T cell receptor beta chains from one sample in a study of siplizumab effects on memory and regulatory T cells. Produced via immunoSEQ multiplex PCR; TCRdb's table is partial and in-frame only. The table has some 100,000 clones, approximately 93% seen once; the top ten hold around 6.5%. The sequenced material came from CD8+ T cells sorted from blood. The receptors come from a human donor in good health. Both conserved end residues are part of each CDR3. Fields, in order: V gene, clone size, D gene, J gene, CDR3 length, CDR3 protein, CDR3 DNA. The D gene is left open where the match is weak. Expanded clones get a size class; other rows say once, few or many, or leave the size out.

v_call: TRBV7-6; clone_size: -; d_call: -; j_call: TRBJ2-7; cdr3_length: 14; cdr3_aa: CASSPGTGSYEQYF; cdr3_nt: TGTGCCAGCAGCCCCGGGACGGGCTCCTACGAGCAGTACTTC
v_call: TRBV19; clone_size: -; d_call: -; j_call: TRBJ2-1; cdr3_length: 15; cdr3_aa: CASSMDGSSYNEQFF; cdr3_nt: TGTGCCAGTAGTATGGACGGAAGCTCCTACAATGAGCAGTTCTTC
v_call: TRBV19; clone_size: -; d_call: -; j_call: TRBJ1-5; cdr3_length: 12; cdr3_aa: CASIGGNQPQHF; cdr3_nt: TGTGCCAGTATAGGGGGGAATCAGCCCCAGCATTTT
v_call: TRBV5-6; clone_size: -; d_call: -; j_call: TRBJ1-5; cdr3_length: 14; cdr3_aa: CASSLATGNQPQHF; cdr3_nt: TGTGCCAGCAGCTTGGCCACGGGCAATCAGCCCCAGCATTTT
v_call: TRBV29-1; clone_size: -; d_call: -; j_call: TRBJ1-1; cdr3_length: 15; cdr3_aa: CSVEDFMGASTEAFF; cdr3_nt: TGCAGCGTTGAAGATTTTATGGGGGCGAGTACTGAAGCTTTCTTT
v_call: TRBV7-3; clone_size: -; d_call: TRBD1; j_call: TRBJ2-1; cdr3_length: 15; cdr3_aa: CASSLGTGLYNEQFF; cdr3_nt: TGTGCCAGCAGCTTAGGGACAGGGCTATACAATGAGCAGTTCTTC
v_call: TRBV7-9; clone_size: -; d_call: -; j_call: TRBJ1-2; cdr3_length: 14; cdr3_aa: CASSLGPVNYGYTF; cdr3_nt: TGTGCCAGCAGCTTGGGACCGGTTAACTATGGCTACACCTTC
v_call: TRBV13; clone_size: -; d_call: -; j_call: TRBJ1-5; cdr3_length: 13; cdr3_aa: CASSPGARLPQHF; cdr3_nt: TGTGCCAGCAGCCCGGGGGCCCGATTGCCCCAGCATTTT
v_call: TRBV4-1; clone_size: -; d_call: -; j_call: TRBJ1-6; cdr3_length: 15; cdr3_aa: CASSQDPRVQSPLHF; cdr3_nt: TGCGCCAGCAGCCAAGATCCTAGGGTACAATCACCCCTCCACTTT
v_call: TRBV9; clone_size: -; d_call: TRBD2; j_call: TRBJ2-1; cdr3_length: 16; cdr3_aa: CASSGKMASGYNEQFF; cdr3_nt: TGTGCCAGCAGCGGTAAAATGGCTAGCGGGTACAATGAGCAGTTCTTC
v_call: TRBV11-2; clone_size: -; d_call: -; j_call: TRBJ1-4; cdr3_length: 17; cdr3_aa: CASSLGYKGSQSEKLFF; cdr3_nt: TGTGCCAGCAGCTTAGGCTACAAAGGATCTCAGTCGGAAAAACTGTTTTTT
v_call: TRBV5-4; clone_size: -; d_call: TRBD1; j_call: TRBJ2-7; cdr3_length: 15; cdr3_aa: CASSFLGQGTYEQYF; cdr3_nt: TGTGCCAGCAGCTTTTTGGGACAGGGGACCTACGAGCAGTACTTC
v_call: TRBV30; clone_size: -; d_call: TRBD2; j_call: TRBJ2-1; cdr3_length: 14; cdr3_aa: CAWSLGLAGDEQFF; cdr3_nt: TGTGCCTGGAGTTTGGGACTAGCGGGAGATGAGCAGTTCTTC
v_call: TRBV7-3; clone_size: -; d_call: -; j_call: TRBJ2-3; cdr3_length: 14; cdr3_aa: CASSFQGLGDTQYF; cdr3_nt: TGTGCCAGCAGCTTCCAAGGGTTAGGAGATACGCAGTATTTT
v_call: TRBV29-1; clone_size: -; d_call: -; j_call: TRBJ2-3; cdr3_length: 14; cdr3_aa: CSVVLDLRVDTQYF; cdr3_nt: TGCAGCGTTGTGCTGGATCTGAGGGTAGATACGCAGTATTTT
v_call: TRBV7-9; clone_size: once; d_call: TRBD1; j_call: TRBJ2-7; cdr3_length: 18; cdr3_aa: CASSLWGIGTGSSYEQYF; cdr3_nt: TGTGCCAGCAGCCTCTGGGGGATCGGGACAGGGTCCTCCTACGAGCAGTACTTC
v_call: TRBV11-2; clone_size: once; d_call: -; j_call: TRBJ1-2; cdr3_length: 12; cdr3_aa: CASSLEGARGTF; cdr3_nt: TGTGCCAGCAGCTTAGAGGGGGCGAGGGGGACCTTC
v_call: TRBV30; clone_size: -; d_call: -; j_call: TRBJ1-2; cdr3_length: 9; cdr3_aa: CAWDYGYTF; cdr3_nt: TGTGCCTGGGACTATGGCTACACCTTC
v_call: TRBV4-1; clone_size: -; d_call: -; j_call: TRBJ2-3; cdr3_length: 14; cdr3_aa: CASSQGNRLNTQYF; cdr3_nt: TGCGCCAGCAGCCAAGGAAATCGGCTAAATACGCAGTATTTT
v_call: TRBV11-3; clone_size: -; d_call: TRBD1; j_call: TRBJ2-2; cdr3_length: 15; cdr3_aa: CASSLQGLGTGELFF; cdr3_nt: TGTGCCAGCAGTTTACAGGGGCTCGGCACCGGGGAGCTGTTTTTT
v_call: TRBV7-9; clone_size: -; d_call: TRBD1; j_call: TRBJ2-7; cdr3_length: 14; cdr3_aa: CASSLGDSSYEQYF; cdr3_nt: TGTGCCAGCAGCTTAGGGGACAGCTCCTACGAGCAGTACTTC
v_call: TRBV6-4; clone_size: -; d_call: -; j_call: TRBJ2-2; cdr3_length: 14; cdr3_aa: CASSDSSDTGELFF; cdr3_nt: TGTGCCAGCAGTGACTCTTCAGACACCGGGGAGCTGTTTTTT
v_call: TRBV5-6; clone_size: few; d_call: -; j_call: TRBJ1-3; cdr3_length: 15; cdr3_aa: CASSLGDTSGNTIYF; cdr3_nt: TGTGCCAGCAGCTTGGGGGACACCTCTGGAAACACCATATATTTT
v_call: TRBV6-4; clone_size: once; d_call: -; j_call: TRBJ1-1; cdr3_length: 13; cdr3_aa: CASSDSMNTEAFF; cdr3_nt: TGTGCCAGCAGTGACAGCATGAACACTGAAGCTTTCTTT
v_call: TRBV7-9; clone_size: -; d_call: TRBD1; j_call: TRBJ1-3; cdr3_length: 15; cdr3_aa: CASSLGDSSGNTIYF; cdr3_nt: TGTGCCAGCAGCTTAGGGGACAGCTCTGGAAACACCATATATTTT
v_call: TRBV15; clone_size: -; d_call: TRBD1; j_call: TRBJ2-7; cdr3_length: 14; cdr3_aa: CATSWGQGSWEQYF; cdr3_nt: TGTGCCACCAGCTGGGGACAGGGGTCGTGGGAGCAGTACTTC
v_call: TRBV9; clone_size: -; d_call: TRBD2; j_call: TRBJ2-1; cdr3_length: 19; cdr3_aa: CASSARPELAALAYNEQFF; cdr3_nt: TGTGCCAGCAGCGCCCGTCCTGAACTAGCGGCTCTTGCCTACAATGAGCAGTTCTTC
v_call: TRBV7-9; clone_size: -; d_call: -; j_call: TRBJ1-2; cdr3_length: 17; cdr3_aa: CASSLILDESRNYGYTF; cdr3_nt: TGTGCCAGCAGCTTAATATTAGATGAGTCGAGAAACTATGGCTACACCTTC
v_call: TRBV4-1; clone_size: -; d_call: -; j_call: TRBJ1-1; cdr3_length: 14; cdr3_aa: CASSQVTGSTEAFF; cdr3_nt: TGCGCCAGCAGCCAAGTCACAGGGAGCACTGAAGCTTTCTTT
v_call: TRBV30; clone_size: few; d_call: TRBD1; j_call: TRBJ1-1; cdr3_length: 14; cdr3_aa: CALAGTGGYTEAFF; cdr3_nt: TGTGCCTTGGCCGGGACAGGGGGTTACACTGAAGCTTTCTTT
v_call: TRBV6-1; clone_size: -; d_call: TRBD1; j_call: TRBJ2-7; cdr3_length: 16; cdr3_aa: CASSEGPGQDSYEQYF; cdr3_nt: TGTGCCAGCAGTGAAGGTCCGGGACAGGATTCCTACGAGCAGTACTTC
v_call: TRBV6-4; clone_size: -; d_call: -; j_call: TRBJ1-4; cdr3_length: 16; cdr3_aa: CANLVRGAFSSEKLFF; cdr3_nt: TGTGCCAACCTCGTCCGAGGGGCGTTCAGTAGTGAAAAACTGTTTTTT
v_call: TRBV5-4; clone_size: -; d_call: -; j_call: TRBJ2-7; cdr3_length: 12; cdr3_aa: CASSLNRDEQYF; cdr3_nt: TGTGCCAGCAGCTTAAACAGGGACGAGCAGTACTTC
v_call: TRBV9; clone_size: once; d_call: TRBD2; j_call: TRBJ2-5; cdr3_length: 19; cdr3_aa: CASSVGGLAGGLTQETQYF; cdr3_nt: TGTGCCAGCAGCGTAGGAGGACTAGCGGGGGGTCTTACACAAGAGACCCAGTACTTC
v_call: TRBV29-1; clone_size: -; d_call: TRBD1; j_call: TRBJ1-2; cdr3_length: 16; cdr3_aa: CSVEDPGRGPFDGYTF; cdr3_nt: TGCAGCGTTGAAGATCCGGGCAGGGGGCCATTTGACGGCTACACCTTC
v_call: TRBV27; clone_size: -; d_call: TRBD1; j_call: TRBJ2-7; cdr3_length: 15; cdr3_aa: CASRDRESPSYEQYF; cdr3_nt: TGTGCCAGCAGGGACAGGGAATCTCCTTCATACGAGCAGTACTTC
v_call: TRBV7-8; clone_size: -; d_call: -; j_call: TRBJ2-5; cdr3_length: 15; cdr3_aa: CASSLVGLDGETQYF; cdr3_nt: TGTGCCAGCAGCTTAGTTGGGCTTGATGGGGAGACCCAGTACTTC
v_call: TRBV27; clone_size: -; d_call: -; j_call: TRBJ2-2; cdr3_length: 14; cdr3_aa: CASSLSENTGELFF; cdr3_nt: TGTGCCAGCAGTTTATCCGAGAACACCGGGGAGCTGTTTTTT
v_call: TRBV19; clone_size: -; d_call: TRBD2; j_call: TRBJ2-3; cdr3_length: 15; cdr3_aa: CASSWGLAGTDTQYF; cdr3_nt: TGTGCCAGTAGTTGGGGACTAGCGGGGACAGATACGCAGTATTTT
v_call: TRBV20-1; clone_size: -; d_call: -; j_call: TRBJ2-7; cdr3_length: 11; cdr3_aa: CSASTPYEQYF; cdr3_nt: TGCAGTGCTAGCACTCCATACGAGCAGTACTTC
v_call: TRBV6-5; clone_size: -; d_call: TRBD1; j_call: TRBJ2-7; cdr3_length: 13; cdr3_aa: CASSYSRGYEQYF; cdr3_nt: TGTGCCAGCAGTTACTCCAGGGGGTACGAGCAGTACTTC